The 19 T cell receptor beta chains given below trace back to one sample, sequenced in a study of early T cells in non-severe SARS-CoV-2 infection. TCRdb re-analysed the 5' RACE reads in MiXCR, keeping a single row per CDR3 protein. The sample lists approximately 97,000 distinct CDR3 sequences, 8% to 13% occurring once. Sequenced here: whole blood, sampled at baseline. Receptor source: an adult who was a healthcare worker with PCR-confirmed SARS-CoV-2 infection or an uninfected control (not recorded which).

This clonotype occurred a few times. The J gene is TRBJ2-5, the V gene TRBV3-1; D is ambiguous. The V end lost 0 bases, the J end lost 4 bases, and 3 bases lay between the germline ends. The CDR3 spans 12 residues. In germline, CDR1 is LGHDT, CDR2 YNNKEL (reference sequence). The CDR3 nucleotides are TGTGCCAGCAGCCAAGATGGAGAGACCCAGTACTTC. Its translation is CASSQDGETQYF.

This clonotype has only a few counts. The chain employs TRBV5-6 and TRBJ2-5, with 11 bases aligning to TRBD1. Germline V lookup: CDR1 SGHDT, CDR2 YYEEEE. CDR3 length: 13 residues. The V gene end was trimmed by 4 bases and the J gene end by 6 bases; junction bases not matched to a gene: 2. The CDR3 sequence is CASSGQGAQTQYF. DNA of the CDR3: TGTGCCAGCAGCGGACAGGGGGCGCAGACCCAGTACTTC. The complete variable domain, with remaining parts taken from reference TRBV5-6 and TRBJ2-5, reads DAGVTQSPTHLIKTRGQQVTLRCSPKSGHDTVSWYQQALGQGPQFIFQYYEEEERQRGNFPDRFSGHQFPNYSSELNVNALLLGDSALYLCASSGQGAQTQYFGPGTRLLVL.

This clonotype was seen ten or more times. This chain joins TRBV9 and TRBJ2-2, with 10 bases fitting TRBD2. CDR1 is SGDLS and CDR2 is YYNGEE in the germline V gene. The CDR3 has 16 residues. J gave up 1 base and V 3 bases, and 3 bases lay outside the gene matches. CDR3 sequence reads: CASSAGLAENTGELFF. The DNA for the CDR3 is TGTGCCAGCAGCGCCGGACTAGCGGAGAACACCGGGGAGCTGTTTTTT.

The chain links TRBV25-1 to TRBJ1-6; D might be TRBD1 (5 bases). Germline CDR1 and CDR2: MGHDK and SYGVNS. The ends were cut back, 2 bases at V and 7 bases at J, with 12 bases in the middle. CDR3 size: 15 residues. DNA of the CDR3: TGTGCCAGCAGTGAAGATGGGGCCCTAAATTCACCCCTCCACTTT. Translation: CASSEDGALNSPLHF.

The chain is built from TRBV11-1 and TRBJ2-3; the D call may be TRBD1 or TRBD2 (6 bases each). The V end lost 6 bases, the J end lost 4 bases, and 20 bases lay between the germline ends. The CDR3 consists of 16 residues. Germline V CDR1 and CDR2: SGHAT, FQDESV (reference sequence). The CDR3 DNA reads TGTGCCAGCAGGCAGAGGGGGACTGCTAATGCAGATACGCAGTATTTT. Its protein is CASRQRGTANADTQYF. Full variable domain (missing parts from reference TRBV11-1 and TRBJ2-3): EAEVAQSPRYKITEKSQAVAFWCDPISGHATLYWYRQILGQGPELLVQFQDESVVDDSQLPKDRFSAERLKGVDSTLKIQPAELGDSAMYLCASRQRGTANADTQYFGPGTRLTVL.

This chain uses TRBV12-3 or TRBV12-4 with TRBJ2-7, with a tentative D call TRBD1 (6 bases). The CDR3 extends over 15 amino acids. The V and J ends lost 4 bases and 5 bases respectively, with 18 bases between them. Written as DNA, the CDR3 is TGTGCCAGCAGTTCCCTCAACAGGGATAGGCACGAGCAGTACTTC. Residues: CASSSLNRDRHEQYF.

The chain recombines TRBV19 with TRBJ1-2; D not resolved. Trimming shortened V by 5 bases and J by 1 base, and 8 bases separated the two germline ends. Germline lookup yields CDR1 LNHDA and CDR2 SQIVND (reference sequence). There are 13 residues in the CDR3. The CDR3 sequence is CASSYSSNYGYTF. The CDR3 DNA sequence: TGTGCCAGTAGTTATTCAAGTAACTATGGCTACACCTTC.

This clonotype was seen many times. The CDR3 region is CASSPTDNTEAFF. Here the CDR3 DNA reads TGTGCCAGCAGCCCCACAGATAACACTGAAGCTTTCTTT. This sequence joins TRBV11-1 and TRBJ1-1; D is uncertain. CDR3 length: 13 residues. Germline assignment: CDR1 SGHAT and CDR2 FQDESV (reference sequence). V gave up 5 bases and J gave up 2 bases, with 9 bases separating them.

In its sample, this clonotype was seen many times. The V call is TRBV18, the J call TRBJ2-1, with 10 bases fitting TRBD1. CDR3 length: 17 amino acids. In germline, CDR1 is KGHSH, CDR2 LQKENI. With V trimmed by 3 bases and J by 5 bases, 10 bases remained unmatched. The CDR3, as DNA: TGTGCCAGCTCACCCCCTAGGGGACAGGGGATTGACAATGAGCAGTTCTTC. This encodes CASSPPRGQGIDNEQFF.

CDR3 residues: CATSRATGAYEQYF. CDR3 nucleotides: TGTGCCACCAGCAGAGCGACGGGAGCCTACGAGCAGTACTTC. This chain links TRBV15 with TRBJ2-7, with TRBD2 as a possible D gene (6 bases). V dropped 1 base and J dropped 2 bases, with 9 bases sitting between them. There are 14 residues in the CDR3. CDR1 LNHNV and CDR2 YYDKDF come from the germline V gene (reference sequence). Supplemented by reference TRBV15 and TRBJ2-7, the full variable domain reads DAMVIQNPRYQVTQFGKPVTLSCSQTLNHNVMYWYQQKSSQAPKLLFHYYDKDFNNEADTPDNFQSRRPNTSFCFLDIRSPGLGDTAMYLCATSRATGAYEQYFGPGTRLTVT.

This clonotype was picked up many times. The J gene is TRBJ2-5, the V gene TRBV2; a possible D gene is TRBD2 (5 bases). With 4 bases removed from V and 1 base from J, the gap between germline ends came to 10 bases. The CDR3 runs to 14 residues. Germline V gene data show CDR1 as SNHLY and CDR2 as FYNNEI. The CDR3 DNA is TGTGCCAGCAGTGTCGGCGGGCGCCAAGAGACCCAGTACTTC. Translated: CASSVGGRQETQYF.

The V and J genes are TRBV10-3 and TRBJ2-7; 9 nucleotides align to TRBD1. The V and J ends lost 6 bases and 5 bases, in that order; junction bases with no gene match: 11. This CDR3 spans 15 amino acids. CDR1 is ENHRY, CDR2 SYGVKD, per germline. The CDR3 loop is CAIRGGQGGYNEQYF. Written as DNA, the CDR3 is TGTGCCATCAGGGGGGGACAGGGCGGATACAACGAGCAGTACTTC.

This clonotype was seen a few times. The chain combines TRBV6-2 or TRBV6-3 with TRBJ2-2, with 10 bases lining up with TRBD2. This CDR3 has 13 residues. Per germline, CDR1 MNHEY and CDR2 SVGEGT. The ends lost 10 bases at V and 7 bases at J; junction bases unmatched: 6. CDR3 in amino acids: CATGLARHGELFF. Here the CDR3 DNA reads TGTGCCACGGGACTAGCGCGTCACGGGGAGCTGTTTTTT.

V is TRBV4-2 and J is TRBJ2-7; D is unresolved. This CDR3 is built from 16 residues. V lost 0 bases to trimming and J lost 6 bases, with 18 bases between them. Germline V gene data show CDR1 as LGHNA and CDR2 as YNFKEQ. The CDR3 DNA follows: TGTGCCAGCAGCCAAGATCCCGGTGTTGTGGGTGGCGAGCAGTACTTC. Protein product: CASSQDPGVVGGEQYF.

This clonotype appeared a few times. V gene TRBV20-1 combines with J gene TRBJ2-7; D perhaps matches TRBD2 (5 bases). Germline values: CDR1 DFQATT, CDR2 SNEGSKA (reference sequence). There are 15 residues in the CDR3. Trimming shortened V by 3 bases and J by 3 bases, and 18 bases separated the two germline ends. CDR3 nucleotide sequence: TGCAGTGCTAGTCGGTCCCTAGCAGAAATCTACGAGCAGTACTTC. Its translation is CSASRSLAEIYEQYF.

This clonotype has ten or more counts. The rearrangement uses TRBV24-1 and TRBJ2-2, with 7 bases matching TRBD1. V trimming: 4 bases; J trimming: 7 bases; junction bases outside the gene matches: 8. CDR1 and CDR2 (germline): KGHDR, SFDVKD. The CDR3 is made up of 15 amino acids. The CDR3 coding sequence is TGTGCCACCAGTGACACGACAGGGATCAGCGGGGAGCTGTTTTTT. The encoded protein is CATSDTTGISGELFF.

This clonotype was seen a handful of times. J is TRBJ1-2 and V is TRBV30, with TRBD1 as a possible D gene (5 bases). V was clipped by 2 bases and J by 4 bases, with 17 bases between them. This CDR3 has 15 amino acids. Germline loops: CDR1 GTSNPN, CDR2 SVGIG (reference sequence). DNA for the CDR3: TGTGCCTGGAGTCCGGACACCGACACCATCTATGGCTACACCTTC. Translation gives CAWSPDTDTIYGYTF.

The chain links TRBV6-5 to TRBJ1-4; D may be TRBD1 (5 bases). V was cut by 2 bases and J by 15 bases, with 19 bases left in between. Germline V gene data show CDR1 as MNHEY and CDR2 as SVGAGI. The CDR3 totals 14 residues. CDR3 nucleotide sequence: TGTGCCAGCAGTTACCGACTCGACGGCAGGGAGTTGTTTTTT. Translating gives CASSYRLDGRELFF.

This clonotype was seen ten or more times. This chain joins TRBV7-9 and TRBJ2-7; the D gene is possibly TRBD1 (6 bases). Per germline, CDR1 SEHNR and CDR2 FQNEAQ (reference sequence). This CDR3 contains 12 residues. The V end was cut by 5 bases, the J end by 4 bases, with 9 bases between. This CDR3 is CASSRTEYEQYF. DNA of the CDR3: TGTGCCAGCAGCAGGACAGAGTACGAGCAGTACTTC.